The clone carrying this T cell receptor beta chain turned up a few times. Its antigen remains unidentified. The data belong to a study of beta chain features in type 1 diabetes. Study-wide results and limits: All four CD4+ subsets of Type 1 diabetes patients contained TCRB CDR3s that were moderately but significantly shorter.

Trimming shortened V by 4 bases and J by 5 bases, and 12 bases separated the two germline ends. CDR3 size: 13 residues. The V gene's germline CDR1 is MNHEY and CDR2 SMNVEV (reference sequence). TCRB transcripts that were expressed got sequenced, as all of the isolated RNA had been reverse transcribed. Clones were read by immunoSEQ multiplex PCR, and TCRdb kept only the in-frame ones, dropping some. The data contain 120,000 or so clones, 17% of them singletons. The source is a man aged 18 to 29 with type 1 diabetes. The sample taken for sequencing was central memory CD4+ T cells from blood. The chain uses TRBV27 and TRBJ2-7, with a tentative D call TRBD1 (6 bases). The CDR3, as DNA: TGTGCCAGCAGTTCGAACAGGGTCCACGAGCAGTACTTC. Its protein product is CASSSNRVHEQYF.